These 2 T cell receptor beta chains were sequenced from one sample in a study of blood T cell repertoires in COVID-19. Assay used: immunoSEQ multiplex PCR; TCRdb lists only in-frame clones, some missing. Of about 130,000 clones in the sample, roughly four fifths are singletons; the top ten hold 16%. The sequencing sample was made of peripheral blood. All receptors derive from a woman aged 45-65 years with acute or convalescent COVID-19.

The chain has TRBV6-6 and TRBJ2-7, with D tentatively TRBD1 (5 bases). The CDR3 contains 13 residues. CDR1 is MNHNY and CDR2 is SVGAGI in the germline V gene (reference sequence). Trimming pared 4 bases from V and 2 bases from J, leaving 9 bases between. CDR3 sequence (DNA): TGTGCCAGCAGTTCAACGACAGCCTACGAGCAGTACTTC. Amino acids: CASSSTTAYEQYF.

This clone has only a few counts. The V and J genes are TRBV5-1 and TRBJ1-2; TRBD1 matches at 8 bases. CDR1 is SGHRS and CDR2 is YFSETQ in the germline V gene. The trim removed 4 bases at V and 5 bases at J, leaving 13 bases unmatched. This CDR3 is 16 amino acids long. The CDR3 DNA reads TGCGCCAGCAGCCGTGGGACAGGAAGGATCCCGTATGGCTACACCTTC. Encoded protein: CASSRGTGRIPYGYTF.